This passage covers 10 T cell receptor beta chains from one sample sequenced in a study of cytomegalovirus exposure and HLA in healthy donors. PCR used 60 Vbeta primers and 13 Jbeta primers. The assay was immunoSEQ multiplex PCR, and TCRdb's table has in-frame clones only and misses some. The sample carries about 180,000 clones, roughly 79% recorded once. The specimen sequenced was PBMCs. Receptors were obtained from a man aged 25-45 years in good health and CMV-seronegative.

The genes are TRBV19 and TRBJ1-1; unclear D gene. The ends were cut back, 5 bases at V and 4 bases at J, with 14 bases in the middle. The CDR3 runs 14 residues. Germline V lookup: CDR1 LNHDA, CDR2 SQIVND (reference sequence). CDR3 residues: CASSLVDEGTEAFF. The CDR3 DNA reads as TGTGCCAGTAGTTTAGTGGATGAGGGCACTGAAGCTTTCTTT.

This rearrangement joins TRBV5-1 to TRBJ1-1; 8 bases are shared with TRBD1. CDR1 is SGHRS and CDR2 is YFSETQ in the germline V gene. The CDR3 is 15 amino acids. The V and J ends lost 0 bases and 1 base, in that order; junction bases with no gene match: 2. CDR3 nucleotides: TGCGCCAGCAGCTTGGTCGGGACAGGGAACACTGAAGCTTTCTTT. Translating gives CASSLVGTGNTEAFF.

The chain recombines TRBV29-1 with TRBJ2-7; 9 bases map to TRBD1. In germline, CDR1 is SQVTM, CDR2 ANQGSEA. The ends lost 6 bases at V and 1 base at J; junction bases unmatched: 4. CDR3 length: 13 residues. In DNA, the CDR3 is TGCAGCGTCAGGACAGGGGAATCCTACGAGCAGTACTTC. Translated: CSVRTGESYEQYF.

This chain links TRBV4-1 with TRBJ1-3; 9 positions agree with TRBD1. Looked up from germline, CDR1 is MGHRA and CDR2 is YSYEKL. With V trimmed by 2 bases and J by 0 bases, 14 bases remained unmatched. This CDR3 region has 20 residues. CDR3 amino acids: CASSQNPGTGITSSGNTIYF. The CDR3 region has the DNA TGCGCCAGCAGCCAAAACCCCGGGACAGGGATCACCAGCTCTGGAAACACCATATATTTT.

The gene calls are TRBV4-1 and TRBJ2-7, with TRBD1 matching 7 bases. V dropped 2 bases and J dropped 3; count of bases not matched to a gene: 7. CDR3 size: 15 residues. From germline, CDR1 is MGHRA and CDR2 YSYEKL. The CDR3 region is CASSQTGTVNYEQYF. The CDR3 nucleotides are TGCGCCAGCAGCCAAACCGGGACAGTGAACTACGAGCAGTACTTC.

V and J are TRBV6-5 and TRBJ2-7; the D gene is possibly TRBD2 (6 bases). Germline V lookup: CDR1 MNHEY, CDR2 SVGAGI. CDR3 length equals 14 residues. Trimming pared 5 bases from V and 3 bases from J, leaving 14 bases between. CDR3 amino acids: CASSRIGGSYEQYF. In nucleotides, the CDR3 is TGTGCCAGCAGTCGGATCGGGGGTAGCTACGAGCAGTACTTC.

The chain links TRBV7-2 to TRBJ1-3, with a possible D match to TRBD1 (5 bases). Trimming cost V 2 bases and J 0 bases, with 11 bases left between them. Germline CDR1 SGHTA, CDR2 FQGNSA. CDR3 length: 16 amino acids. The CDR3 loop reads CASSLRGMVSGNTIYF. CDR3 coding DNA: TGTGCCAGCAGCTTACGGGGGATGGTCTCTGGAAACACCATATATTTT.

This clone was seen a few times. The chain uses TRBV6-6 and TRBJ2-2; D possibly corresponds to TRBD2 (6 bases). Germline V gene sequence: CDR1 MNHNY, CDR2 SVGAGI (reference sequence). This CDR3 spans 14 amino acids. Trimming stripped 2 bases from V and 9 bases from J, with 13 bases between. The CDR3 DNA is TGTGCCAGCAGTTACGCCGGGGGTAATAGGGAGCTGTTTTTT. Amino acids: CASSYAGGNRELFF.

This chain uses TRBV6-1 with TRBJ1-5, with 11 bases matching TRBD1. CDR1 and CDR2 (germline): MNHNS, SASEGT. V lost 5 bases and J lost 7; bases outside the gene matches: 4. The CDR3 has 14 amino acids. CDR3 in amino acids: CASSWTGGGQPQHF. CDR3 DNA sequence: TGTGCCAGCAGTTGGACAGGGGGCGGGCAGCCCCAGCATTTT.

The V call is TRBV5-5, the J call TRBJ1-5; D is undetermined. V lost 0 bases and J 0 bases, leaving 16 bases between the germline ends. This CDR3 is 18 amino acids long. Germline CDR1 reads SGHKS; CDR2 reads YYEKEE (reference sequence). CDR3 amino acids: CASSLGYSGGNSNQPQHF. As DNA, the CDR3 is TGTGCCAGCAGCTTGGGATATTCGGGAGGGAATAGCAATCAGCCCCAGCATTTT. The full variable domain, with the rest looked up from reference TRBV5-5 and TRBJ1-5, is DAGVTQSPTHLIKTRGQQVTLRCSPISGHKSVSWYQQVLGQGPQFIFQYYEKEERGRGNFPDRFSARQFPNYSSELNVNALLLGDSALYLCASSLGYSGGNSNQPQHFGDGTRLSIL.